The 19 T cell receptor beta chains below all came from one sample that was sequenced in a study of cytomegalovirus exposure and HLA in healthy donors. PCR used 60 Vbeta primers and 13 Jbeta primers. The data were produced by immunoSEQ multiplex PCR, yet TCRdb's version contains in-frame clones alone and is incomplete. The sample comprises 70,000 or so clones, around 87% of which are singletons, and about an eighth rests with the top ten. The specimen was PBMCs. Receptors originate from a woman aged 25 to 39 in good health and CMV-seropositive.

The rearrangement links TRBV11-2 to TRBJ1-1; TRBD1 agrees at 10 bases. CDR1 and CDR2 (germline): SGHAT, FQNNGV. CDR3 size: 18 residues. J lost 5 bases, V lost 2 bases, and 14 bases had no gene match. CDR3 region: CASSLSYRDRGLGTEAFF. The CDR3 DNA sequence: TGTGCCAGCAGCTTATCTTACCGGGACAGGGGATTGGGAACTGAAGCTTTCTTT.

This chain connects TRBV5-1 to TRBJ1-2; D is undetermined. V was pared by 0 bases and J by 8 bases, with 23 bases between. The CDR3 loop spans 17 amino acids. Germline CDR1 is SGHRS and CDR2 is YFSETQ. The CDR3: CASSLAGGSRSFGGYTF. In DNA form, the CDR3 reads TGCGCCAGCAGCTTGGCCGGAGGATCCCGCTCTTTTGGAGGCTACACCTTC.

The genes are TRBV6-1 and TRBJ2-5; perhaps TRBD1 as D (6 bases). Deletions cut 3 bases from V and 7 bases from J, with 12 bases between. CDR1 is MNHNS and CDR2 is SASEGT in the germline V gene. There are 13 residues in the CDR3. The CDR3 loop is CASSDHRVGTQYF. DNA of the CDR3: TGTGCCAGCAGTGACCACAGGGTAGGGACCCAGTACTTC.

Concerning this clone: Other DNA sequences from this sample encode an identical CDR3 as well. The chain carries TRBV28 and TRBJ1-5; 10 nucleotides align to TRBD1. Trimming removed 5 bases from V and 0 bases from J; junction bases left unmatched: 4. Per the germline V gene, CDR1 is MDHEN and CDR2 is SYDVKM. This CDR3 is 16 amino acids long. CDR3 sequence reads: CASSPGQGYSNQPQHF. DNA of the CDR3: TGTGCCAGCAGTCCGGGACAGGGGTATAGCAATCAGCCCCAGCATTTT.

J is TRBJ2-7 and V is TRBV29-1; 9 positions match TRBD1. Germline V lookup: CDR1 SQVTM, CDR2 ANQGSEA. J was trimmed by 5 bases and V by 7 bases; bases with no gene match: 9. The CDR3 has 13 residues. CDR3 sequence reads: CSGLGQGSHEQYF. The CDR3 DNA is TGCAGCGGATTGGGACAGGGTAGTCACGAGCAGTACTTC.

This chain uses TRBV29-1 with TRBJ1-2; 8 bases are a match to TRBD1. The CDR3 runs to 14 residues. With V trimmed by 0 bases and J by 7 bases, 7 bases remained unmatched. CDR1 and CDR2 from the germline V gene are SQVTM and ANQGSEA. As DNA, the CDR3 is TGCAGCGTTGAAGAGATTCAGGGGGCAAGTGGCTACACCTTC. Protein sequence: CSVEEIQGASGYTF.

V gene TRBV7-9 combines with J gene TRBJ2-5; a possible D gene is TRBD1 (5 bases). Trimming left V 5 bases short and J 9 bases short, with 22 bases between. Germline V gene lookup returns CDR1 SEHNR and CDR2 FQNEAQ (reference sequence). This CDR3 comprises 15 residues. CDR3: CASSTQTGQVTAQYF. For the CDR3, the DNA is TGTGCCAGCAGCACACAAACAGGCCAGGTAACGGCCCAGTACTTC.

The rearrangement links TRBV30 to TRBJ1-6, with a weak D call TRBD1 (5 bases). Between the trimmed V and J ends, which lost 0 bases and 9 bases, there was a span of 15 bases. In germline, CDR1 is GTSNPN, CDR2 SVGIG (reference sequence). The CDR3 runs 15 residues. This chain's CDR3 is CAWSVGPPFGSPLHF. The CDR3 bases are TGTGCCTGGAGTGTGGGGCCACCGTTTGGTTCACCCCTCCACTTT.

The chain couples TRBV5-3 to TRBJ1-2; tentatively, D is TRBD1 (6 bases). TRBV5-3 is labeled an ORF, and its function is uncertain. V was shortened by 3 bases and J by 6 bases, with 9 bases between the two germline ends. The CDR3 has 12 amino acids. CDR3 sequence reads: CARSYTGHGYTF. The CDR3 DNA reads TGTGCCAGAAGCTATACAGGGCATGGCTACACCTTC.

Here the CDR3 reads CASSARTSGTDTQYF. Written as DNA, the CDR3 is TGTGCCAGCAGCGCAAGGACTAGCGGCACAGATACGCAGTATTTT. The chain employs TRBV6-5 and TRBJ2-3; 9 bases are a match to TRBD2. The CDR3 is 15 residues long. In germline, CDR1 is MNHEY, CDR2 SVGAGI. Trimming removed 6 bases from V and 1 base from J; junction bases left unmatched: 5.

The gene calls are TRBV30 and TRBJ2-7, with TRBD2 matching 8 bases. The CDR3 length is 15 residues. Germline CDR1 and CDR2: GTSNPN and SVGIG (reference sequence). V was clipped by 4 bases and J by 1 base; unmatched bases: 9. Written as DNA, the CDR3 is TGTGCCTGGAATACCGGCAGCGGGAGTTCCTACGAGCAGTACTTC. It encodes CAWNTGSGSSYEQYF.

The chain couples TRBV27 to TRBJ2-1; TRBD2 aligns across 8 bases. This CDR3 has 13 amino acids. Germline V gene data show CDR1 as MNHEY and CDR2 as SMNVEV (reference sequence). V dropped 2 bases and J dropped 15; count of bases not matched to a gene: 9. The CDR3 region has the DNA TGTGCCAGCAGTTTACCCCTTAGCGGGATTCGGTTCTTC. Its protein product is CASSLPLSGIRFF.

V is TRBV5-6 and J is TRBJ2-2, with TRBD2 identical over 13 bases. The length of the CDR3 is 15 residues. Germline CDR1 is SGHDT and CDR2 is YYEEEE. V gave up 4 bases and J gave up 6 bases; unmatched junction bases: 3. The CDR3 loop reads CASSPGLAGPGELFF. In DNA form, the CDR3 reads TGTGCCAGCAGCCCGGGACTAGCGGGACCCGGGGAGCTGTTTTTT.

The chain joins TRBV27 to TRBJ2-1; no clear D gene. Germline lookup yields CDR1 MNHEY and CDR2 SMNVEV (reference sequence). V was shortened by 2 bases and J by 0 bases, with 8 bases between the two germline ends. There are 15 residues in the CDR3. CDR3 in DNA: TGTGCCAGCAGTTTAGTCCCGAGCTCCTACAATGAGCAGTTCTTC. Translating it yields CASSLVPSSYNEQFF.

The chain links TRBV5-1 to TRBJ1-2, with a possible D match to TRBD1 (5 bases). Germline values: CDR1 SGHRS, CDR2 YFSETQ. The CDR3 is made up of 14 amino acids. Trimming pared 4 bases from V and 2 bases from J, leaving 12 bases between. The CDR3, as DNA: TGCGCCAGCAGCCGGACACCCGCAAACTATGGCTACACCTTC. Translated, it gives CASSRTPANYGYTF.

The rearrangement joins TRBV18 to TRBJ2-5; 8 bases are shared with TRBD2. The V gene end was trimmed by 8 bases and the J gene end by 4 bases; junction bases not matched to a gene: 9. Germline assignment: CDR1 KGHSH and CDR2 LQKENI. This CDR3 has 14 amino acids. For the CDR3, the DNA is TGTGCCAGCACCCCAATAGCGGGACCAGAGACCCAGTACTTC. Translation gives CASTPIAGPETQYF.

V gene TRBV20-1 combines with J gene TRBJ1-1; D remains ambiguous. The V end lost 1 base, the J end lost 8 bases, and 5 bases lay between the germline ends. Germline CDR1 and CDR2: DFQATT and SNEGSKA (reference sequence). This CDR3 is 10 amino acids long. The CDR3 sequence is CSARGGEAFF. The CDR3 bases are TGCAGTGCTAGAGGCGGGGAAGCTTTCTTT.

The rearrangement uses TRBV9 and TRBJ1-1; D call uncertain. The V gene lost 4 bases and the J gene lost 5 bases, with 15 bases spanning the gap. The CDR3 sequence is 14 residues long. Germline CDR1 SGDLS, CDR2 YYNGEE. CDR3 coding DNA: TGTGCCAGCAGCCCCTGGCCGGCGGCAACTGAAGCTTTCTTT. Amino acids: CASSPWPAATEAFF.

CDR3 DNA: TGTGCCAGCAGCGAGGTTAAGGGGACTGGAAACACCATATATTTT. Protein product: CASSEVKGTGNTIYF. The chain carries TRBV7-9 and TRBJ1-3; perhaps TRBD1 as D (5 bases). Germline V gene sequence: CDR1 SEHNR, CDR2 FQNEAQ (reference sequence). CDR3 size: 15 residues. The V end was cut by 5 bases, the J end by 2 bases, with 13 bases between.